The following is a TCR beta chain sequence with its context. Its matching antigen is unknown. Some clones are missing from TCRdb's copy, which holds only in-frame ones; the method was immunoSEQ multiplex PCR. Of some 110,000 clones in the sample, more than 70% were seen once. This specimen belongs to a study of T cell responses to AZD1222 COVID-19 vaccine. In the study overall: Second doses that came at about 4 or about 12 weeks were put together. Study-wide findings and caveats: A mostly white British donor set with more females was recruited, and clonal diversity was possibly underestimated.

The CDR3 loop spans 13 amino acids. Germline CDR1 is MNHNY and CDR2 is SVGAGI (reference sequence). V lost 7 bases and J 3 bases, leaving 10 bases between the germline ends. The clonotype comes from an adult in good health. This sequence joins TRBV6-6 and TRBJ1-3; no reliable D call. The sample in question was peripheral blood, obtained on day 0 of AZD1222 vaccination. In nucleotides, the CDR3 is TGTGCCAGCACCGTCGGAGGTGGAAACACCATATATTTT. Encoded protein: CASTVGGGNTIYF.